This paragraph reports one T cell receptor (beta chain). The table lists this clone with a few counts. This receptor's antigen is unknown. No quality values exist for individual bases; no much larger clone is one base distant. The High Capacity cDNA Reverse Transcription Kit was used to reverse transcribe all of the isolated RNA, meaning that expressed TCRB transcripts were what got sequenced. Naive, central memory and regulatory T cell samples underwent deep immunoSEQ sequencing, averaging about 3.5 million total reads per sample. Sorted cells were lysed in RLT buffer, and RNA was extracted using DNase-treated RNeasy Micro or Mini kits according to cell number. Each cell subset was processed separately to prevent cross-contamination, with patient and healthy donor samples processed together. Using the immunoSEQ multiplex PCR, TCRB sequences were amplified from cDNA into 87-bp fragments spanning the CDR3 region. Amplicons were sequenced on the Illumina HiSeq platform. The original methods were these. Synthetic template baselines were used to correct PCR bias computationally, reads within Hamming distance 2 were collapsed together, and singletons that could not be merged were discarded. Reads were aligned to IMGT to assign V, D and J genes, CDR3 length, and insertions or deletions at six rearrangement sites. Within each subset, clonotype counts were normalized to sorted cell number, after which true diversity and Gini coefficients were computed with the tcR R package. Repertoire sharing was quantified using the overlap coefficient calculated on TCRB nucleotide sequences. Out-of-frame TCRB sequences from naive cells were analyzed to stand in for the pre-selection repertoire. The clones in this table, taken by TCRdb from immuneACCESS, are in-frame only. Not every clone is retained; where verified, under half of the shortfall comes from an unresolved V gene, and the cause of the rest is unknown. D and trimming come from the DNA, and the V and J calls and clone size come from that table. The sample records approximately 250,000 clones, more than 15% of which are singletons. The ten biggest clones cover approximately 0.087% of the sample.

The sample belongs to a study of beta chain features in type 1 diabetes (dated by TCRdb to about 2018). Context from the whole study: No differences in mean age, gender distribution, total cell number or subset yield were found between patients and healthy donors. Across all samples, about 110 million sorted cells were examined, and cell number per subset correlated strongly with RNA yield. The study compared TCRB repertoires of sorted circulating CD4+ T cell subsets between recently diagnosed type 1 diabetes patients and matched healthy donors. Naive and central memory subsets were obtained from all 28 donors, but regulatory and stem cell-like memory subsets were isolated from only 8 patients and about 8 healthy donors.

Each donor gave one peripheral blood draw, averaging roughly 100 mL, which was collected into heparinised tubes. A BD FACSAria II and a panel including CD45RO, CCR7, CD25, CD127, CD95 and CD27 were used to sort naive, central memory, regulatory and stem cell-like memory CD4+ T cells. A purity above 95% was achieved for all sorted populations. PBMCs were isolated immediately by Lymphoprep density gradient centrifugation and stained directly without culture. Samples were stained and sorted in pairs, with one healthy donor and one patient per experiment, so that batch effects were minimized. The CDR3 covers 11 residues, taking in both the cysteine and the phenylalanine. Only CDR3 DNA is held: 33 bases, read in frame from base 1. Based on the germline V gene (reference sequence), the CDR1 and CDR2 sequences are DFQATT and SNEGSKA. Germline trimming amounts to 6 bases on V and 10 bases on J, with 5 as the count of junction bases outside the gene matches.

Findings and caveats that apply to the study as a whole: Because the HLA sub-analyses included only small numbers of individuals, any influence of HLA type on TCRB rearrangement was left unresolved. A moderate but significant shortening of TCRB CDR3 length was observed in type 1 diabetes patients in all four CD4+ subsets. Shorter templates might be favored by PCR, yet because patient and control samples were amplified and corrected together, any such skew would affect both groups equally. Naive, central memory and regulatory TCRB repertoires appeared more similar among patients than among healthy donors. At VDJ recombination sites, type 1 diabetes patients had fewer insertions and more deleted nucleotides, which implies abnormalities in thymic rearrangement. Because cDNA rather than genomic DNA was sequenced, highly expressing activated cells could have been over-represented, although no difference in activation and CD3 levels was found between groups.

Sequencing was performed on naive CD4+ T cells from blood. The cell subset or site label on this specimen signifies: true naive CD4+ T cells. This chain is built from TRBV20-1 and TRBJ1-4; 7 middle bases align to TRBD1. This receptor was identified in a young man with type 1 diabetes. At the DNA level, the sequence is TGCAGTGCCTGGGACAGCCTAAAACTGTTTTTT. Its translation is CSAWDSLKLFF.